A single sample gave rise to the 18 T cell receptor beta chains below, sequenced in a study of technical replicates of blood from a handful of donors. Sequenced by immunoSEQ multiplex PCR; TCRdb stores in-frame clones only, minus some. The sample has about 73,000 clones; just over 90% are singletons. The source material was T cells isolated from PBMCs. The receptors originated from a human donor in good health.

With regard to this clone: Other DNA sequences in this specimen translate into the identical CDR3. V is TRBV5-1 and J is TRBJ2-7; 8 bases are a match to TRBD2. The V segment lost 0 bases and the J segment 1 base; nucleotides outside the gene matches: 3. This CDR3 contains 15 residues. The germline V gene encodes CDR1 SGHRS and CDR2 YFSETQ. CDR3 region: CASSLVGGGSYEQYF. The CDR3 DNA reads TGCGCCAGCAGCTTGGTCGGGGGGGGATCCTACGAGCAGTACTTC.

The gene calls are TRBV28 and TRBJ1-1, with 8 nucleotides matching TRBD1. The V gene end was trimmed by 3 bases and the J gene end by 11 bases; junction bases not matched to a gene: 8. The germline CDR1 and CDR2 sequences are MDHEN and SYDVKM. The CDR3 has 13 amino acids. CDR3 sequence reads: CASSLGQAPKAFF. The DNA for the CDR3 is TGTGCCAGCAGTTTGGGACAGGCACCTAAGGCTTTCTTT.

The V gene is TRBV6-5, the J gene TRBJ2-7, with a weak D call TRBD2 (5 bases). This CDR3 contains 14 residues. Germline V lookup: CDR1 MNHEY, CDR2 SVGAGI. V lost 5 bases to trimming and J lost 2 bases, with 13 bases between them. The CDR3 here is CASSPSTGTYEQYF. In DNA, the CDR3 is TGTGCCAGCAGTCCCTCGACCGGGACCTACGAGCAGTACTTC.

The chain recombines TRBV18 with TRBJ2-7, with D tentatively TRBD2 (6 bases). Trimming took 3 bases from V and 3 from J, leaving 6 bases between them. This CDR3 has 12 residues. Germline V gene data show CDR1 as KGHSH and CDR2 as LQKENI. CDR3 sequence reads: CASSPGGYEQYF. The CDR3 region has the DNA TGTGCCAGCTCACCCGGGGGCTACGAGCAGTACTTC.

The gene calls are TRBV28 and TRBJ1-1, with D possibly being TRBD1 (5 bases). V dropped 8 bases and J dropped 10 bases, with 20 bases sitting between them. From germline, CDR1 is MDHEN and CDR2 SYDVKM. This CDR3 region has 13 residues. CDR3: CASGIGAGGTAFF. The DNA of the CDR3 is TGTGCCAGCGGAATCGGAGCGGGCGGGACAGCTTTCTTT.

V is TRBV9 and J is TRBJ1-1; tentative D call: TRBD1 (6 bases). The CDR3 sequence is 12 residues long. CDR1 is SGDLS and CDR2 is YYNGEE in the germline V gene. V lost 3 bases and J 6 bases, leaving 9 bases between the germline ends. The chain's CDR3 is CASSAQGSEAFF. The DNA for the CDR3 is TGTGCCAGCAGCGCGCAGGGGTCTGAAGCTTTCTTT.

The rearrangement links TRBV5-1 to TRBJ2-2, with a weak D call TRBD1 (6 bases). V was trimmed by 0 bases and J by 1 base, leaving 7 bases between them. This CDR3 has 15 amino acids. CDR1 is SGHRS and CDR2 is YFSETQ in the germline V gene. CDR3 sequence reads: CASSLVQGNTGELFF. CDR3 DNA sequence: TGCGCCAGCAGCTTGGTACAGGGGAACACCGGGGAGCTGTTTTTT.

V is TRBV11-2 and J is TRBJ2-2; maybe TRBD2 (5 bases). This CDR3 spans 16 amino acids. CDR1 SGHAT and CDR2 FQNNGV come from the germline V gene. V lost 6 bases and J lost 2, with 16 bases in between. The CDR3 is CASSSLSGLNTGELFF. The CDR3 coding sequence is TGTGCCAGCAGTAGTCTATCTGGACTTAACACCGGGGAGCTGTTTTTT. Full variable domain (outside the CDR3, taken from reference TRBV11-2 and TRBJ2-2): EAGVAQSPRYKIIEKRQSVAFWCNPISGHATLYWYQQILGQGPKLLIQFQNNGVVDDSQLPKDRFSAERLKGVDSTLKIQPAKLEDSAVYLCASSSLSGLNTGELFFGEGSRLTVL.

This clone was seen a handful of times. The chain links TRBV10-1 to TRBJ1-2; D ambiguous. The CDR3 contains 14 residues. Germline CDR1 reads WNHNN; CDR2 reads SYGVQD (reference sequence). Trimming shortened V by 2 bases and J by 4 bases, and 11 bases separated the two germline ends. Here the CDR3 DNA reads TGCGCCAGCAGTGAGAACGTGGCTAGCTATGGCTACACCTTC. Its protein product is CASSENVASYGYTF.

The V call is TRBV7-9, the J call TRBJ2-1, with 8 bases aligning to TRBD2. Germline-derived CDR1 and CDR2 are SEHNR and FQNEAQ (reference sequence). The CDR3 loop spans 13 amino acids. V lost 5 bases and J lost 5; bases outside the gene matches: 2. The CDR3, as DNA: TGTGCCAGCAGCAGTAGCGGGAACAATGAGCAGTTCTTC. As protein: CASSSSGNNEQFF.

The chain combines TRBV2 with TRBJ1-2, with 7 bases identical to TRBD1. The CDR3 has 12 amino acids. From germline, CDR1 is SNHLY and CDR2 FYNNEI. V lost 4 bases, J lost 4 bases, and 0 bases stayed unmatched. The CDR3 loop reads CASSGDSYGYTF. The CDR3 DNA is TGTGCCAGCAGTGGGGACAGCTATGGCTACACCTTC.

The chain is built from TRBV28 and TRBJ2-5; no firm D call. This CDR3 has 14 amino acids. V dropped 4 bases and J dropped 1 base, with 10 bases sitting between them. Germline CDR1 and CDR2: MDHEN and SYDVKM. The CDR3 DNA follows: TGTGCCAGCAGTTCCCCAGATTTCCAAGAGACCCAGTACTTC. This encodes CASSSPDFQETQYF.

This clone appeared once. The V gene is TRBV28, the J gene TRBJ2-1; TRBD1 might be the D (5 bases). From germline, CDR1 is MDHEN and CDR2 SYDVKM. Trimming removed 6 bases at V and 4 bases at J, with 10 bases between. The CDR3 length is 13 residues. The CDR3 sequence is CASRGRAYNEQFF. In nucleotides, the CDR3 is TGTGCCAGCAGGGGGCGCGCTTACAATGAGCAGTTCTTC.

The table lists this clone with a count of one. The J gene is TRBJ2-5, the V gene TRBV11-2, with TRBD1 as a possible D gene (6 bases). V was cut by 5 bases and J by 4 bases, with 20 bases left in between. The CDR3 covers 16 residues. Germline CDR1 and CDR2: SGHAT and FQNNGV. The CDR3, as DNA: TGTGCCAGCAGCGACAGAGGGCACAGGGCTATAGAGACCCAGTACTTC. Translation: CASSDRGHRAIETQYF.

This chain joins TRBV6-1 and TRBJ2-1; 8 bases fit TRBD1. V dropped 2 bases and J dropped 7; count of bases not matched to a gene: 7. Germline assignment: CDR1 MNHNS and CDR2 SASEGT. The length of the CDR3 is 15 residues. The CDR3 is CASSETGGILNEQFF. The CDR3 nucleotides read TGTGCCAGCAGTGAAACAGGGGGAATTTTGAATGAGCAGTTCTTC.

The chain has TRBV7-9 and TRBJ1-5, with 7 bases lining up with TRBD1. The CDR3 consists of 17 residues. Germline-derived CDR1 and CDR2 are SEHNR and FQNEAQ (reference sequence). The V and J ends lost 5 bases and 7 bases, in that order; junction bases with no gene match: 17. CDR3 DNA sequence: TGTGCCAGCAGCGAATACAGACAGGGAATTGGAGGACAGCCCCAGCATTTT. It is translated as CASSEYRQGIGGQPQHF.

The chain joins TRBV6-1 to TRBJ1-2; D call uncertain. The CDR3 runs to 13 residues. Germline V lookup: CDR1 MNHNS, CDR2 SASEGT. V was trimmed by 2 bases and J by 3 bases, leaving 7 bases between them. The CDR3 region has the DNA TGTGCCAGCAGTGAACAGGTAGACTATGGCTACACCTTC. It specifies CASSEQVDYGYTF.

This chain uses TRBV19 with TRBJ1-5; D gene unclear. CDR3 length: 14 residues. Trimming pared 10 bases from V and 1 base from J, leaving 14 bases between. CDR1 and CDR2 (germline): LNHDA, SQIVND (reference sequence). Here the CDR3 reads CATGLVGSNQPQHF. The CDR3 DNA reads TGTGCCACGGGGTTGGTGGGGAGCAATCAGCCCCAGCATTTT.